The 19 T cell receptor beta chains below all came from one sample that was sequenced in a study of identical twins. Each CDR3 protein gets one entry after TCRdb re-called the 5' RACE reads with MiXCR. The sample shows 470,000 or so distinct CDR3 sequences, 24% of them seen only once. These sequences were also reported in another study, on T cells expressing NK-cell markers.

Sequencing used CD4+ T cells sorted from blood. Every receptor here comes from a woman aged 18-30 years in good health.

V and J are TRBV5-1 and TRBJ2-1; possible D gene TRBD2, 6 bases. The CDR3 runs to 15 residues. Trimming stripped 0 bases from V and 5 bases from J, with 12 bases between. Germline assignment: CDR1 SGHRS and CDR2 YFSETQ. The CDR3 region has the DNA TGCGCCAGCAGCTTGGCGGCGGGATCTGACAATGAGCAGTTCTTC. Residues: CASSLAAGSDNEQFF.

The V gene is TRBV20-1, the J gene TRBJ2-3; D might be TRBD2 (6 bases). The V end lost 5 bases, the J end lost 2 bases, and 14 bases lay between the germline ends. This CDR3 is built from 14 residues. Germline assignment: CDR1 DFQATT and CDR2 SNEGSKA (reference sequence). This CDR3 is CSAVLATFTDTQYF. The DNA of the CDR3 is TGCAGTGCTGTACTAGCTACCTTCACAGATACGCAGTATTTT.

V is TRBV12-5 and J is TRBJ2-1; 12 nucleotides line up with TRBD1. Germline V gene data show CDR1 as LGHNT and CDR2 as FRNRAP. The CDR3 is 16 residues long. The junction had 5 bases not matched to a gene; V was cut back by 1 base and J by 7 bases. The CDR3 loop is CASGLAWDRGRNEQFF. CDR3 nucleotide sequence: TGTGCTAGTGGTTTGGCGTGGGACAGGGGGCGGAATGAGCAGTTCTTC.

The CDR3 here is CASSYTYSWGTDTQYF. CDR3 in DNA: TGTGCCAGCAGTTATACTTACTCTTGGGGCACAGATACGCAGTATTTT. The rearrangement joins TRBV6-5 to TRBJ2-3; D unresolved. The germline V gene encodes CDR1 MNHEY and CDR2 SVGAGI. The CDR3 loop spans 16 amino acids. Trimming took 3 bases from V and 1 from J, leaving 14 bases between them.

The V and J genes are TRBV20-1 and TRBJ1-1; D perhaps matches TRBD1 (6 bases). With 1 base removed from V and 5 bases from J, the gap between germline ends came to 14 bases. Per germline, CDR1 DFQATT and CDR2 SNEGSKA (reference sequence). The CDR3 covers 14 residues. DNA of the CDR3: TGCAGTGCTAGAGTAAGGGGGAGGGGGACTGAAGCTTTCTTT. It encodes CSARVRGRGTEAFF.

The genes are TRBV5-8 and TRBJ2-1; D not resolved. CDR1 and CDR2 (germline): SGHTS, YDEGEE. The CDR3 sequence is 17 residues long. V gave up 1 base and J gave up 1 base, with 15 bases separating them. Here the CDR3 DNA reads TGTGCCAGCAGCTTGCGATACGGATTGTCATCCTACAATGAGCAGTTCTTC. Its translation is CASSLRYGLSSYNEQFF.

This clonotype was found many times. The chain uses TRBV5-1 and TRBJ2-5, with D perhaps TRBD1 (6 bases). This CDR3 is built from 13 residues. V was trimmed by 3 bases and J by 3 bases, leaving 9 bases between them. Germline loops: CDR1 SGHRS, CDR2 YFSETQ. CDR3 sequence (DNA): TGCGCCAGCAGCTCGACAGGCAAAGAGACCCAGTACTTC. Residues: CASSSTGKETQYF.

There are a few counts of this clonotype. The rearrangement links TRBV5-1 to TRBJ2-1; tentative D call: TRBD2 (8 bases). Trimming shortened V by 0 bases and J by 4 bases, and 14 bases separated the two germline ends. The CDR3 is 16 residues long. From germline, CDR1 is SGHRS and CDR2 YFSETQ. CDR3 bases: TGCGCCAGCAGCTTGGCGGGGGGGACAGCTTACAATGAGCAGTTCTTC. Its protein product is CASSLAGGTAYNEQFF. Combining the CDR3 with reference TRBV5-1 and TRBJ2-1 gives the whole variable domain KAGVTQTPRYLIKTRGQQVTLSCSPISGHRSVSWYQQTPGQGLQFLFEYFSETQRNKGNFPGRFSGRQFSNSRSEMNVSTLELGDSALYLCASSLAGGTAYNEQFFGPGTRLTVL.

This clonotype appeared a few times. CDR3 in DNA: TGCGCCAGCAGTCCTCACTCAACATATGGCTACACCTTC. As protein: CASSPHSTYGYTF. The chain combines TRBV10-1 with TRBJ1-2, with D hard to call. The CDR3 is 13 residues long. Trimming took 5 bases from V and 5 from J, leaving 12 bases between them. Germline lookup yields CDR1 WNHNN and CDR2 SYGVQD (reference sequence).

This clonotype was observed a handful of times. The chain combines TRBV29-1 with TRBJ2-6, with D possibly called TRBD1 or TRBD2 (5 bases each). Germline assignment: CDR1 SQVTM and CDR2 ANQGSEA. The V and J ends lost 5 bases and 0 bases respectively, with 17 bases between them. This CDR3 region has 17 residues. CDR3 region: CSVRGRPNTSGANVLTF. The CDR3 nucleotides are TGCAGCGTTCGGGGCAGGCCGAACACCTCTGGGGCCAACGTCCTGACTTTC.

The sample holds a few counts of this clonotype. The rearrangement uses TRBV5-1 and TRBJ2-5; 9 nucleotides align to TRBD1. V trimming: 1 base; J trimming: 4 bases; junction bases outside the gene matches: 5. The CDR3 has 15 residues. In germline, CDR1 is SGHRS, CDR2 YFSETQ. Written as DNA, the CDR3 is TGCGCCAGCAGCTTGCGGACAGGGGCGGGAGAGACCCAGTACTTC. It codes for CASSLRTGAGETQYF. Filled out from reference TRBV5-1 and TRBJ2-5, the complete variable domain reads KAGVTQTPRYLIKTRGQQVTLSCSPISGHRSVSWYQQTPGQGLQFLFEYFSETQRNKGNFPGRFSGRQFSNSRSEMNVSTLELGDSALYLCASSLRTGAGETQYFGPGTRLLVL.

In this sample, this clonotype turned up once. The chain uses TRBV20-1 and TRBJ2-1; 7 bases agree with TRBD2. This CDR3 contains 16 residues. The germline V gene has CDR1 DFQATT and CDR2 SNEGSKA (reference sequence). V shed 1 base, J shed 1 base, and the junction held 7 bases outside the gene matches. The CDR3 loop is CSARVSLAASYNEQFF. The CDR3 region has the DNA TGCAGTGCTAGAGTCAGCCTAGCGGCGTCCTACAATGAGCAGTTCTTC.

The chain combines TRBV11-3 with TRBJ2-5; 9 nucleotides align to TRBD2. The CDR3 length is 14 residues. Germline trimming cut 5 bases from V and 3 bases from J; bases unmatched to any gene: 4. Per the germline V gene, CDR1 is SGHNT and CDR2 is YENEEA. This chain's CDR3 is CASSPRTSEETQYF. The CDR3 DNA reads TGTGCCAGCAGCCCCCGGACTAGCGAAGAGACCCAGTACTTC.

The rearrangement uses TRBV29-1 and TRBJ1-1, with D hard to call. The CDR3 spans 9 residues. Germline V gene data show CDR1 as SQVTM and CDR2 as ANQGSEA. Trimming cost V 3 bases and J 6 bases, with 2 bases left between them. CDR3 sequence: CSVDPEAFF. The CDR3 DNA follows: TGCAGCGTTGACCCTGAAGCTTTCTTT.

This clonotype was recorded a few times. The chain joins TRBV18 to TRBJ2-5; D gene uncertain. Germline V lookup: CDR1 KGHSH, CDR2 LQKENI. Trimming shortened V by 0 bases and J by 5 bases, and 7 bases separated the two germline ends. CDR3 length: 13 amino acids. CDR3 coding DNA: TGTGCCAGCTCACCACCCCCCCGGGAGACCCAGTACTTC. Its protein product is CASSPPPRETQYF.

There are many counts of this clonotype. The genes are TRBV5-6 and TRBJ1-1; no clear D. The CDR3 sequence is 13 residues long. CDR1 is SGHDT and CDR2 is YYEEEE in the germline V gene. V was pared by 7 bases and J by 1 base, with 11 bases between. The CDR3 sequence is CASRPRANTEAFF. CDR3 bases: TGTGCCAGCCGCCCCCGGGCGAACACTGAAGCTTTCTTT.

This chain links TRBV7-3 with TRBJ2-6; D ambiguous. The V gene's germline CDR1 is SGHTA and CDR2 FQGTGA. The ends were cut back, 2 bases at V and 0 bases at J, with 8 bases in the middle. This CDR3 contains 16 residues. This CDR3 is CASSLGGNSGANVLTF. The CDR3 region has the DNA TGTGCCAGCAGCTTAGGTGGGAACTCTGGGGCCAACGTCCTGACTTTC.

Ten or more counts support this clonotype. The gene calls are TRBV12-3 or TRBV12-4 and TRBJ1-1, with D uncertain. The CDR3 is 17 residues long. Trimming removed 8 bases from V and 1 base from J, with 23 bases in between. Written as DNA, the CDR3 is TGTGCCAGCCGTCCGGATTCCGTTGATCTCCCGAACACTGAAGCTTTCTTT. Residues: CASRPDSVDLPNTEAFF.

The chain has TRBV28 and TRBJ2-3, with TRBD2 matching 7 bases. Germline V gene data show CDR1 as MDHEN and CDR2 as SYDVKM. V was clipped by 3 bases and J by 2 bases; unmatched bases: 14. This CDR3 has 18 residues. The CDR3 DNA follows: TGTGCCAGCAGTTTCGGAGGTGGGGGGGTTGGTCCCACAGATACGCAGTATTTT. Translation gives CASSFGGGGVGPTDTQYF.